The 3 T cell receptor beta chains in this list originate from one sample, sequenced in a study of blood T cell repertoires in COVID-19. Clones were sequenced by immunoSEQ multiplex PCR, and TCRdb holds only the in-frame ones, with some missing. The sample carries 55,000 to 90,000 clones, around 86% recorded once. The specimen sequenced was peripheral blood. These receptors were collected from a man aged 65-85 years with active COVID-19.

V is TRBV10-3 and J is TRBJ2-1, with TRBD2 as a possible D gene (6 bases). The ends were cut back, 10 bases at V and 5 bases at J, with 21 bases in the middle. The germline CDR1 and CDR2 sequences are ENHRY and SYGVKD. The CDR3 runs 15 residues. The CDR3 protein is CATRDAGTADNEQFF. The DNA of the CDR3 is TGTGCCACCAGGGATGCCGGGACTGCCGACAATGAGCAGTTCTTC.

The chain joins TRBV5-1 to TRBJ2-5; 14 bases agree with TRBD2. The ends lost 0 bases at V and 5 bases at J; junction bases unmatched: 3. CDR3 size: 16 residues. Germline CDR1 reads SGHRS; CDR2 reads YFSETQ. Here the CDR3 DNA reads TGCGCCAGCAGCTTGGATAGACTAGCGGGAGGGGAGACCCAGTACTTC. Translation gives CASSLDRLAGGETQYF.

This clone was counted between two and nine times. The rearrangement joins TRBV19 to TRBJ1-5, with TRBD1 as a possible D gene (5 bases). The CDR3 contains 15 residues. V gave up 5 bases and J gave up 2 bases, with 13 bases separating them. Per the germline V gene, CDR1 is LNHDA and CDR2 is SQIVND (reference sequence). The chain's CDR3 is CASSGGRVGNQPQHF. In DNA form, the CDR3 reads TGTGCCAGTAGTGGTGGCAGGGTGGGCAATCAGCCCCAGCATTTT.